Listed here are 32 T cell receptor beta chains from one sample, sequenced in a study of blood T cell repertoires in COVID-19. Assay used: immunoSEQ multiplex PCR; TCRdb lists only in-frame clones, some missing. The sample contains 400,000 to 500,000 clones, about 88% of which appear only once. The specimen sequenced was PBMCs or T cells enriched from blood (not recorded which). The receptors come from a woman between 18 and 29 years old who had been exposed to COVID-19.

This sequence joins TRBV9 and TRBJ1-1, with D possibly matching TRBD1 (5 bases). The CDR3 contains 14 residues. Between the trimmed V and J ends, which lost 3 bases and 2 bases, there was a span of 11 bases. Germline V gene lookup returns CDR1 SGDLS and CDR2 YYNGEE. CDR3 coding DNA: TGTGCCAGCAGCGCGACTGACAGAAACACTGAAGCTTTCTTT. It encodes CASSATDRNTEAFF.

The chain links TRBV7-2 to TRBJ1-2, with 9 bases fitting TRBD1. This CDR3 region has 16 residues. Germline V lookup: CDR1 SGHTA, CDR2 FQGNSA. V gave up 5 bases and J gave up 8 bases; unmatched junction bases: 15. The CDR3 DNA follows: TGTGCCAGCAGCCCCAGGGGGGGACAGGGTTCGGGAGGCTACACCTTC. As protein: CASSPRGGQGSGGYTF.

V and J are TRBV10-3 and TRBJ1-3, with a weak D call TRBD1 (6 bases). The CDR3 is made up of 16 amino acids. V was pared by 1 base and J by 4 bases, with 14 bases between. Germline CDR1 reads ENHRY; CDR2 reads SYGVKD. The CDR3 region is CAISELNRVRGNTIYF. As DNA, the CDR3 is TGTGCCATCAGTGAGTTAAACAGGGTGAGAGGAAACACCATATATTTT.

The chain is built from TRBV27 and TRBJ2-7; maybe TRBD2 (6 bases). Per germline, CDR1 MNHEY and CDR2 SMNVEV (reference sequence). The CDR3 totals 18 residues. The V gene lost 2 bases and the J gene lost 4 bases, with 24 bases spanning the gap. CDR3 coding DNA: TGTGCCAGCAGTTTAAGAGGGATCTATAACGGGAGAGAGTACGAGCAGTACTTC. Translated, it gives CASSLRGIYNGREYEQYF.

V and J are TRBV18 and TRBJ1-2; 7 bases line up with TRBD1. Germline assignment: CDR1 KGHSH and CDR2 LQKENI. V lost 2 bases and J lost 1; bases outside the gene matches: 7. The CDR3 runs to 16 residues. The DNA of the CDR3 is TGTGCCAGCTCACCAAGTACGGCAGGGGGTAACTATGGCTACACCTTC. Its translation: CASSPSTAGGNYGYTF.

This chain uses TRBV6-5 with TRBJ1-1; D is uncertain. Trimming removed 0 bases at V and 7 bases at J, with 6 bases between. CDR3 size: 12 residues. The germline gives CDR1 MNHEY, CDR2 SVGAGI. CDR3: CASSYSNGEAFF. In DNA, the CDR3 is TGTGCCAGCAGTTACTCTAACGGTGAAGCTTTCTTT.

The chain links TRBV7-2 to TRBJ2-3; 8 bases match TRBD2. Germline CDR1 SGHTA, CDR2 FQGNSA. CDR3 length equals 16 residues. With 1 base clipped from V and 6 bases from J, the junction kept 9 bases outside the gene matches. The CDR3 DNA is TGTGCCAGCAGCTTAGGCCTCGGGGGGGCCGTGGATACGCAGTATTTT. As protein: CASSLGLGGAVDTQYF.

The chain is built from TRBV7-2 and TRBJ2-5; 7 bases align to TRBD1. CDR1 SGHTA and CDR2 FQGNSA come from the germline V gene. The length of the CDR3 is 15 residues. Unmatched junction bases numbered 8, after V lost 5 bases and J lost 2 bases. The CDR3 loop is CASSLGTASQETQYF. The CDR3 coding sequence is TGTGCCAGCAGCCTCGGGACAGCTTCGCAAGAGACCCAGTACTTC.

V is TRBV2 and J is TRBJ2-2, with a possible D match to TRBD2 (5 bases). The CDR3 totals 13 residues. Germline V CDR1 and CDR2: SNHLY, FYNNEI. The V end lost 4 bases, the J end lost 7 bases, and 10 bases lay between the germline ends. The CDR3 DNA reads TGTGCCAGCAGTGCTGAGGGTCGCGGGGAGCTGTTTTTT. This gives the protein CASSAEGRGELFF. The variable domain in full, completed from reference TRBV2 and TRBJ2-2, reads EPEVTQTPSHQVTQMGQEVILRCVPISNHLYFYWYRQILGQKVEFLVSFYNNEISEKSEIFDDQFSVERPDGSNFTLKIRSTKLEDSAMYFCASSAEGRGELFFGEGSRLTVL.

The chain has TRBV29-1 and TRBJ1-5; the D gene is possibly TRBD1 (5 bases). Between the trimmed V and J ends, which lost 4 bases and 4 bases, there was a span of 11 bases. The CDR3 has 13 amino acids. Germline lookup yields CDR1 SQVTM and CDR2 ANQGSEA. The CDR3 sequence is CSVAGVGNQPQHF. The CDR3 nucleotides read TGCAGCGTTGCGGGGGTAGGAAATCAGCCCCAGCATTTT. The full variable domain, in which reference TRBV29-1 and TRBJ1-5 provide the parts outside the CDR3, is SAVISQKPSRDICQRGTSLTIQCQVDSQVTMMFWYRQQPGQSLTLIATANQGSEATYESGFVIDKFPISRPNLTFSTLTVSNMSPEDSSIYLCSVAGVGNQPQHFGDGTRLSIL.

There are a few counts of this clone. The rearrangement links TRBV7-9 to TRBJ2-7, with a tentative D call TRBD2 (5 bases). Trimming pared 0 bases from V and 9 bases from J, leaving 21 bases between. CDR1 is SEHNR and CDR2 is FQNEAQ in the germline V gene (reference sequence). The CDR3 is 16 residues long. CDR3 loop: CASSLAEGPVFVGQYF. The CDR3 DNA follows: TGTGCCAGCAGCTTAGCCGAGGGCCCCGTATTTGTAGGGCAGTACTTC.

CDR3 sequence reads: CASSLGREGLSGANVLTF. The DNA of the CDR3 is TGTGCCAGCAGTTTAGGAAGGGAGGGCCTCTCTGGGGCCAACGTCCTGACTTTC. This chain uses TRBV28 with TRBJ2-6, with 7 bases fitting TRBD2. Trimming cost V 2 bases and J 0 bases; bases outside gene matches: 7. The CDR3 contains 18 residues. Germline V gene lookup returns CDR1 MDHEN and CDR2 SYDVKM. The entire variable domain, with the rest obtained from reference TRBV28 and TRBJ2-6, is as follows: DVKVTQSSRYLVKRTGEKVFLECVQDMDHENMFWYRQDPGLGLRLIYFSYDVKMKEKGDIPEGYSVSREKKERFSLILESASTNQTSMYLCASSLGREGLSGANVLTFGAGSRLTVL.

This clone was counted once. The chain uses TRBV4-1 and TRBJ2-6; TRBD1 matches at 10 bases. Germline V lookup: CDR1 MGHRA, CDR2 YSYEKL. Trimming removed 2 bases from V and 2 bases from J; junction bases left unmatched: 3. The CDR3 length is 17 residues. The CDR3 region has the DNA TGCGCCAGCAGCCAACGGGACAGGGGAACTGGGGCCAACGTCCTGACTTTC. Amino acid sequence: CASSQRDRGTGANVLTF.

In its sample, this clone was seen once. J is TRBJ1-5 and V is TRBV19; TRBD1 might be the D (5 bases). The CDR3 consists of 13 residues. From germline, CDR1 is LNHDA and CDR2 SQIVND (reference sequence). The V end lost 7 bases, the J end lost 5 bases, and 12 bases lay between the germline ends. The CDR3 region has the DNA TGTGCCAGTACCCCGGACATTTATCAGCCCCAGCATTTT. Its translation is CASTPDIYQPQHF.

This rearrangement joins TRBV19 to TRBJ1-5; no clear D gene. Germline loops: CDR1 LNHDA, CDR2 SQIVND (reference sequence). The ends were cut back, 6 bases at V and 0 bases at J, with 12 bases in the middle. The CDR3 runs 15 residues. The CDR3 loop reads CASSRDIFSNQPQHF. CDR3 DNA: TGTGCCAGTAGCCGAGACATCTTTAGCAATCAGCCCCAGCATTTT.

The chain uses TRBV19 and TRBJ2-1; the D gene is possibly TRBD1 (7 bases). V lost 7 bases to trimming and J lost 8 bases, with 27 bases between them. CDR1 is LNHDA and CDR2 is SQIVND in the germline V gene (reference sequence). The CDR3 is made up of 17 amino acids. The CDR3 DNA reads TGTGCCAGTACCTCAGGGGGGCGAAGTCAGCCTAGCGATGAGCAGTTCTTC. This sequence encodes CASTSGGRSQPSDEQFF.

This clone was detected only once. The V and J genes are TRBV5-1 and TRBJ1-5; D may be TRBD1 (6 bases). The CDR3 runs to 15 residues. Trimming pared 4 bases from V and 5 bases from J, leaving 16 bases between. In germline, CDR1 is SGHRS, CDR2 YFSETQ. The chain's CDR3 is CASSPGPTGDQPQHF. As DNA, the CDR3 is TGCGCCAGCAGCCCGGGCCCGACAGGTGATCAGCCCCAGCATTTT. The whole variable domain, remainder taken from reference TRBV5-1 and TRBJ1-5, is KAGVTQTPRYLIKTRGQQVTLSCSPISGHRSVSWYQQTPGQGLQFLFEYFSETQRNKGNFPGRFSGRQFSNSRSEMNVSTLELGDSALYLCASSPGPTGDQPQHFGDGTRLSIL.

On this clone itself: This sample includes further DNA sequences coding for the same CDR3. The rearrangement joins TRBV7-2 to TRBJ2-7, with D maybe TRBD2 (5 bases). Trimming left V 0 bases short and J 3 bases short, with 6 bases between. Per germline, CDR1 SGHTA and CDR2 FQGNSA. The CDR3 spans 13 residues. The CDR3 sequence is CASSLAGSYEQYF. CDR3 DNA: TGTGCCAGCAGCTTAGCGGGGAGCTACGAGCAGTACTTC. The full variable domain, with the rest looked up from reference TRBV7-2 and TRBJ2-7, is GAGVSQSPSNKVTEKGKDVELRCDPISGHTALYWYRQSLGQGLEFLIYFQGNSAPDKSGLPSDRFSAERTGGSVSTLTIQRTQQEDSAVYLCASSLAGSYEQYFGPGTRLTVT.

The chain joins TRBV27 to TRBJ2-7, with 8 bases lining up with TRBD1. CDR1 MNHEY and CDR2 SMNVEV come from the germline V gene (reference sequence). The junction had 16 bases not matched to a gene; V was cut back by 3 bases and J by 6 bases. The CDR3 is 17 amino acids. The chain's CDR3 is CASSLGRFRTGTFEQYF. As DNA, the CDR3 is TGTGCCAGCAGTTTGGGGAGGTTTCGGACAGGGACCTTCGAGCAGTACTTC.

CDR3 DNA sequence: TGCGCCAGCAGCCAAGCCTGGACTCTGTCTGGTACGCAGTATTTT. This encodes CASSQAWTLSGTQYF. The rearrangement joins TRBV4-3 to TRBJ2-3; TRBD2 might be the D (5 bases). The CDR3 is made up of 15 amino acids. Trimming left V 1 base short and J 8 bases short, with 16 bases between. CDR1 is LGHNA, CDR2 YSLEER, per germline.

The chain uses TRBV3-1 (or the pseudogene TRBV3-2) and TRBJ1-5, with D possibly being TRBD1 (6 bases). CDR1 and CDR2 from the germline V gene are LGHDT and YNNKEL (reference sequence). The CDR3 is 16 amino acids. Trimming took 0 bases from V and 4 from J, leaving 13 bases between them. In DNA form, the CDR3 reads TGTGCCAGCAGCCAAGAAAGGGGGGGTTGGAATCAGCCCCAGCATTTT. Amino acids: CASSQERGGWNQPQHF.

The sample holds one count of this clone. J is TRBJ2-7 and V is TRBV2; D may be TRBD2 (6 bases). Germline V gene data show CDR1 as SNHLY and CDR2 as FYNNEI. V lost 2 bases to trimming and J lost 3 bases, with 11 bases between them. CDR3 length equals 14 residues. The CDR3 nucleotides are TGTGCCAGCAGTGAATTCGCGGGGTACTACGAGCAGTACTTC. Translating gives CASSEFAGYYEQYF.

The rearrangement joins TRBV11-2 to TRBJ1-1; the D is unclear. In germline, CDR1 is SGHAT, CDR2 FQNNGV. CDR3 length: 13 amino acids. V dropped 5 bases and J dropped 4 bases, with 11 bases sitting between them. CDR3 nucleotide sequence: TGTGCCAGCAGCACAACAGTAGGCACTGAAGCTTTCTTT. This sequence encodes CASSTTVGTEAFF.

Worth noting for this clone: The sample holds other DNA sequences that translate to the same CDR3. The V gene is TRBV28, the J gene TRBJ1-1, with D maybe TRBD1 (6 bases). Germline CDR1 MDHEN, CDR2 SYDVKM. This CDR3 has 14 amino acids. Trimming left V 2 bases short and J 2 bases short, with 9 bases between. Here the CDR3 reads CASSLRQVNTEAFF. The CDR3 region has the DNA TGTGCCAGCAGTTTAAGACAGGTTAACACTGAAGCTTTCTTT.

This rearrangement joins TRBV5-1 to TRBJ2-3, with 13 bases lining up with TRBD2. This CDR3 is built from 17 residues. Germline V gene lookup returns CDR1 SGHRS and CDR2 YFSETQ. J lost 4 bases, V lost 4 bases, and 9 bases had no gene match. CDR3: CASSLGLAGAVADTQYF. The CDR3 nucleotides read TGCGCCAGCAGCCTTGGACTAGCGGGGGCGGTTGCAGATACGCAGTATTTT.

The J gene is TRBJ2-2, the V gene TRBV19; 7 bases agree with TRBD2. Germline lookup yields CDR1 LNHDA and CDR2 SQIVND (reference sequence). Trimming took 6 bases from V and 6 from J; bases not matched to a gene: 7. The CDR3 is 14 residues long. CDR3 protein: CASSAPGRAGELFF. The CDR3 nucleotides are TGTGCCAGTAGCGCTCCGGGGAGGGCCGGGGAGCTGTTTTTT.

CDR3 loop: CASSDTTGAYGYTF. DNA for the CDR3: TGTGCCAGCAGTGATACGACAGGGGCTTATGGCTACACCTTC. The chain carries TRBV25-1 and TRBJ1-2, with 8 bases matching TRBD1. Germline values: CDR1 MGHDK, CDR2 SYGVNS. The CDR3 loop spans 14 amino acids. V was pared by 3 bases and J by 5 bases, with 5 bases of the junction left unmatched.

For the CDR3, the DNA is TGTGCCAGCAGTTACGACAGGGGCTACGAGCAGTACTTC. Translating it yields CASSYDRGYEQYF. The chain joins TRBV6-5 to TRBJ2-7, with 8 positions matching TRBD1. Trimming cost V 2 bases and J 3 bases; bases outside gene matches: 0. There are 13 residues in the CDR3. Germline CDR1 is MNHEY and CDR2 is SVGAGI.

V usage is TRBV28 and J usage is TRBJ2-7; the D is unclear. The CDR3 length is 14 residues. V lost 1 base and J 2 bases, leaving 9 bases between the germline ends. Germline V CDR1 and CDR2: MDHEN, SYDVKM. The CDR3 region is CASSLYSRPYEQYF. CDR3 bases: TGTGCCAGCAGTTTATATAGCAGACCCTACGAGCAGTACTTC.

This clone has just one count. This rearrangement joins TRBV10-1 to TRBJ2-1; tentative D call: TRBD2 (5 bases). V was pared by 5 bases and J by 3 bases, with 11 bases between. This CDR3 has 14 amino acids. Germline CDR1 reads WNHNN; CDR2 reads SYGVQD (reference sequence). The DNA for the CDR3 is TGCGCCAGCAGTCCGACTACCAACTACAATGAGCAGTTCTTC. It specifies CASSPTTNYNEQFF.

The V and J genes are TRBV16 and TRBJ1-2; 7 bases map to TRBD1. The CDR3 is 16 residues long. Germline-derived CDR1 and CDR2 are KGHSY and FQNENV. The V segment lost 0 bases and the J segment 5 bases; nucleotides outside the gene matches: 9. CDR3 nucleotides: TGTGCCAGCAGCCAATCGGGGGAGACAGGGCTTTATGGCTACACCTTC. Its translation is CASSQSGETGLYGYTF.

This clone was found a few times. V gene TRBV4-1 combines with J gene TRBJ2-7; the match to TRBD2 covers 9 bases. CDR1 is MGHRA and CDR2 is YSYEKL in the germline V gene. CDR3 length equals 15 residues. V trimming: 6 bases; J trimming: 5 bases; junction bases outside the gene matches: 11. The CDR3 here is CASSAQGLAGNEQYF. The DNA of the CDR3 is TGCGCCAGCAGTGCGCAGGGTCTAGCGGGAAACGAGCAGTACTTC.